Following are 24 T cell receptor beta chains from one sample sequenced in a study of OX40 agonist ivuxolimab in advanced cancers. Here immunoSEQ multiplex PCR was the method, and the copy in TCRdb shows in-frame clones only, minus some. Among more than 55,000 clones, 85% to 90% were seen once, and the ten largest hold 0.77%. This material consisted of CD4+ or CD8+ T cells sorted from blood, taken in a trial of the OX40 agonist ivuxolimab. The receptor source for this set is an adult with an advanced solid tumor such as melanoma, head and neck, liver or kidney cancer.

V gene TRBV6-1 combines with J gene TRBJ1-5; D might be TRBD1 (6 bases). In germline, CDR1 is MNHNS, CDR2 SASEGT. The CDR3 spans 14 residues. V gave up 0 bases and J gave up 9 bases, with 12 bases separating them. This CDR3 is CASSEAGGRGPQHF. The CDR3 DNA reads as TGTGCCAGCAGTGAAGCAGGGGGGCGGGGGCCCCAGCATTTT.

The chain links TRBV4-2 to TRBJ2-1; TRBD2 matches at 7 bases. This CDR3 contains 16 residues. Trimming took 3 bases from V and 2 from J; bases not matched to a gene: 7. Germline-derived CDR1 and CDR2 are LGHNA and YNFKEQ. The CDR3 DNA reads TGTGCCAGCAGCCAGGCGGGACTAAGCACCTACAATGAGCAGTTCTTC. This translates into CASSQAGLSTYNEQFF.

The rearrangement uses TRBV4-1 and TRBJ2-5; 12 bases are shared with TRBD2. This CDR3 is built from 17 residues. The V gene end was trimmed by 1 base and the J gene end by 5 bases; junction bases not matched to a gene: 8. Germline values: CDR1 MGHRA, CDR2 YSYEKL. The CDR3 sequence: CASSQVTSGRGRETQYF. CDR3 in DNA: TGCGCCAGCAGCCAAGTGACTAGCGGGAGAGGGAGGGAGACCCAGTACTTC.

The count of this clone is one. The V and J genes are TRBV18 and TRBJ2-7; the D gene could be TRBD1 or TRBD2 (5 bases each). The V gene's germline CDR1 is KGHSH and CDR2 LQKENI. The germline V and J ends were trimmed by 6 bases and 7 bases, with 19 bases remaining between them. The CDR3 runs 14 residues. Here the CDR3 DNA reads TGTGCCAGCTCTCCGGGACCCAAAGATAGGGAGCAGTACTTC. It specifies CASSPGPKDREQYF.

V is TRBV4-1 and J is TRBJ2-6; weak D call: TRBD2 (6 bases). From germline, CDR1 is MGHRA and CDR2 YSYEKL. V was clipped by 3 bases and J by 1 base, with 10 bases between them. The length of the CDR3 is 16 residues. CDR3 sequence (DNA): TGCGCCAGCAGCCAGGCGCTAGCGTCTGGGGCCAACGTCCTGACTTTC. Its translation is CASSQALASGANVLTF.

The CDR3, as DNA: TGTGCCAGCAGCCCCTTTACAGTGGGGGACTACAATCAGCCCCAGCATTTT. Translating it yields CASSPFTVGDYNQPQHF. The chain has TRBV7-6 and TRBJ1-5; the D gene is possibly TRBD1 (5 bases). Germline CDR1 and CDR2: SGHVS and FNYEAQ. With 5 bases removed from V and 3 bases from J, the gap between germline ends came to 20 bases. The CDR3 is 17 residues long.

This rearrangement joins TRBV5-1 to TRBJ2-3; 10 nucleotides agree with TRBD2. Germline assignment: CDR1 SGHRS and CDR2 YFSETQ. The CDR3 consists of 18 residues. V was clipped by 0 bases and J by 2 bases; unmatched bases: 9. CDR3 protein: CASSLAVIAGGTTDTQYF. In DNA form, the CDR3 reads TGCGCCAGCAGCTTGGCCGTGATAGCGGGGGGTACCACAGATACGCAGTATTTT.

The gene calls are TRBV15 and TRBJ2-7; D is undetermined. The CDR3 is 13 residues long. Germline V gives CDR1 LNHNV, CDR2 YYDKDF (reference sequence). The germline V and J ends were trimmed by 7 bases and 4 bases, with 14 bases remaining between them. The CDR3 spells CATTDRPGYEQYF. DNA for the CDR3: TGTGCCACCACCGATCGACCTGGATACGAGCAGTACTTC.

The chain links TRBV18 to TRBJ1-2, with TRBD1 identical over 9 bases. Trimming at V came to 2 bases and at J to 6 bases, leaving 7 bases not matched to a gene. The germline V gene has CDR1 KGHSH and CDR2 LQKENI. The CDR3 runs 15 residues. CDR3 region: CASSPSKGQGDGYTF. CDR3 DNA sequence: TGTGCCAGCTCACCAAGCAAGGGACAGGGAGATGGCTACACCTTC.

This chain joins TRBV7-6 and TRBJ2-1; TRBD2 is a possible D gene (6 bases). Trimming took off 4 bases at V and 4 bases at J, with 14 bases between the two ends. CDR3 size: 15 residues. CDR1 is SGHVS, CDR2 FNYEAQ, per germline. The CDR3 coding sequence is TGTGCCAGCAGCTCGGGACTTCCCTCTTACAATGAGCAGTTCTTC. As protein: CASSSGLPSYNEQFF. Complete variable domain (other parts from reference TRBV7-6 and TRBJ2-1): GAGVSQSPRYKVTKRGQDVALRCDPISGHVSLYWYRQALGQGPEFLTYFNYEAQQDKSGLPNDRFSAERPEGSISTLTIQRTEQRDSAMYRCASSSGLPSYNEQFFGPGTRLTVL.

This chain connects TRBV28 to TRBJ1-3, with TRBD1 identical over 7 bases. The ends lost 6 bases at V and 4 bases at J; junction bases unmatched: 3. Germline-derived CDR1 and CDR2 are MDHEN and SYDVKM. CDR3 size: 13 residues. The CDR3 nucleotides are TGTGCCAGCAGGGAGGGACAGGGAAACACCATATATTTT. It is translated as CASREGQGNTIYF.

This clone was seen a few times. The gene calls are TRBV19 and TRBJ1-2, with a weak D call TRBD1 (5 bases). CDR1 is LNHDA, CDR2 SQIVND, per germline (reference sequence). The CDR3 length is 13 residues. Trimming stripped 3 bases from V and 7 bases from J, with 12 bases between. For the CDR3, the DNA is TGTGCCAGTAGTATCCGCCAGGGACTTGGCTACACCTTC. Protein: CASSIRQGLGYTF.

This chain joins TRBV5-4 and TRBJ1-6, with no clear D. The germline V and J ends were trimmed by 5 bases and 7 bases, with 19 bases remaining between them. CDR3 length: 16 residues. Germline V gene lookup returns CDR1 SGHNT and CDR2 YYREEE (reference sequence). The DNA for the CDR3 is TGTGCCAGCAGTTCTAATCCGTCCCCGGGGAATTCACCCCTCCACTTT. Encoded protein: CASSSNPSPGNSPLHF.

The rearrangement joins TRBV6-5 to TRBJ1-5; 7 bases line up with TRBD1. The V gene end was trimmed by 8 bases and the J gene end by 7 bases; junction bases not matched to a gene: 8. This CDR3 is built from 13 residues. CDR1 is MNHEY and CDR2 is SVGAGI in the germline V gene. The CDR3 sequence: CASSKGAGQPQHF. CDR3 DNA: TGTGCCAGCTCTAAGGGGGCTGGCCAGCCCCAGCATTTT.

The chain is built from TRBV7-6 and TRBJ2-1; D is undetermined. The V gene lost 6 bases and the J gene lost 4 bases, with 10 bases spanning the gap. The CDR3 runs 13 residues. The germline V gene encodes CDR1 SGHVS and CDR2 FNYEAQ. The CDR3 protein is CASSGSRYNEQFF. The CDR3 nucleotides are TGTGCCAGCAGTGGATCACGATACAATGAGCAGTTCTTC.

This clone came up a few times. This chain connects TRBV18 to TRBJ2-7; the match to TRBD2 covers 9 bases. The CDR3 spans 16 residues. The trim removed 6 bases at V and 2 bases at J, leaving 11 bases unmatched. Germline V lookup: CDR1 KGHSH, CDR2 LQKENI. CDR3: CASSLAPGLAPYEQYF. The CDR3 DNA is TGTGCCAGCTCGCTAGCACCGGGACTAGCCCCCTACGAGCAGTACTTC.

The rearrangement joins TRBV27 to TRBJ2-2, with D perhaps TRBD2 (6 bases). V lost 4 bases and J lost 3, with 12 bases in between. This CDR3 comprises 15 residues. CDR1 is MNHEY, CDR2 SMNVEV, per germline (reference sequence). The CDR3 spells CASSSRTIYTGELFF. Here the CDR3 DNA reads TGTGCCAGCAGTTCCCGGACTATCTACACCGGGGAGCTGTTTTTT.

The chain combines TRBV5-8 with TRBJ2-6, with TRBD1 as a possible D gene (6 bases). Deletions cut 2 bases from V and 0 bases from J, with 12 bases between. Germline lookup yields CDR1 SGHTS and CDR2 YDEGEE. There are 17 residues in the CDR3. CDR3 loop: CASSFGTSFSGANVLTF. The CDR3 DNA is TGTGCCAGCAGCTTCGGGACATCATTCTCTGGGGCCAACGTCCTGACTTTC.

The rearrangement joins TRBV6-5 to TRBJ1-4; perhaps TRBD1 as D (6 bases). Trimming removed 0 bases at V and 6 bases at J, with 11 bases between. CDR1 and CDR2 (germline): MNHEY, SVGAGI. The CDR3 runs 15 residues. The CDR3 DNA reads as TGTGCCAGCAGTTACTCGGGGACATGGGATGAAAAACTGTTTTTT. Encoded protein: CASSYSGTWDEKLFF.

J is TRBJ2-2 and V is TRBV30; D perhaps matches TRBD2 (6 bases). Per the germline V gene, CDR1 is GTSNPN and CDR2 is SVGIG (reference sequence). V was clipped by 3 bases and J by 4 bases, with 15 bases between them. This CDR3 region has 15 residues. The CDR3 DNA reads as TGTGCCTGGAGCGGGGACCAGGGAGGCACCGGGGAGCTGTTTTTT. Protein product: CAWSGDQGGTGELFF.

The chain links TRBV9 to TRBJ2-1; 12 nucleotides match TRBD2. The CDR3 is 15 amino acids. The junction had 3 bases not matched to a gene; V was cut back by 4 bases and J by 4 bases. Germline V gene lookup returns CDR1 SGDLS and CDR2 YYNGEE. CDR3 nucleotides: TGTGCCAGCAGCACCCTAGCGGGGGGGTACAATGAGCAGTTCTTC. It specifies CASSTLAGGYNEQFF.

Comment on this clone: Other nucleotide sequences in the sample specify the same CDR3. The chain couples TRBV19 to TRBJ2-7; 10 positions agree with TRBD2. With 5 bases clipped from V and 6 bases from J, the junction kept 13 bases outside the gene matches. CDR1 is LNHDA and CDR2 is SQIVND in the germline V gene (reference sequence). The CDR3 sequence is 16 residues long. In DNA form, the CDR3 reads TGTGCCAGTAGTCCCCACACCCTAGCGGGAGCCGCCGAGCAGTACTTC. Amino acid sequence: CASSPHTLAGAAEQYF.

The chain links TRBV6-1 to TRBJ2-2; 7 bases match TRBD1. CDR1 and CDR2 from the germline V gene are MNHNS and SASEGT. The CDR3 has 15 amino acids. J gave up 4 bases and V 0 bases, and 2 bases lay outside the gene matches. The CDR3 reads CASSEAGTATGELFF. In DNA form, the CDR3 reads TGTGCCAGCAGTGAAGCCGGGACAGCCACCGGGGAGCTGTTTTTT.

The CDR3 DNA is TGTGCCGCCACCCCGGAGCCTTACGAGAAACAGTACTTC. As protein: CAATPEPYEKQYF. The chain recombines TRBV6-5 with TRBJ2-7; D is unresolved. The germline V and J ends were trimmed by 11 bases and 10 bases, with 24 bases remaining between them. Germline CDR1 reads MNHEY; CDR2 reads SVGAGI. CDR3 length equals 13 residues.